A single sample is the source of the 17 T cell receptor beta chains below, sequenced in a study of glioma-infiltrating T cells (dated by TCRdb to about 2016). The sequencing machine was an Illumina MiSeq. The iRepertoire nested amplicon-rescue multiplex PCR (arm-PCR) platform was used to amplify TCR alpha and beta CDR3 regions from RNA. The public reads were quality trimmed at Q25 with fastp and then assembled into clones with MiXCR by TCRdb, keeping productive beta chains. Each entry merges the rows of one CDR3 protein and shows their most common DNA and genes. The sample table lists tens of thousands of distinct CDR3 sequences, roughly 40% of them with a count of one. Around two fifths of the sample rests with the top ten. Sample: glioma tissue, nonneoplastic brain tissue, or PBMCs (not recorded which). The receptor set was obtained from a human donor with low-grade glioma or glioblastoma, undergoing nonglioma brain surgery, or in good health (not recorded which).

This clonotype was counted ten times or more. The chain joins TRBV28 to TRBJ2-5; D ambiguous. CDR1 is MDHEN and CDR2 is SYDVKM in the germline V gene. With 11 bases removed from V and 5 bases from J, the gap between germline ends came to 9 bases. The CDR3 contains 10 residues. The CDR3 DNA sequence: TGTGCCTCTCGTCGGGAGACCCAGTACTTC. Protein: CASRRETQYF. The full variable domain, its missing parts supplied by reference TRBV28 and TRBJ2-5, is DVKVTQSSRYLVKRTGEKVFLECVQDMDHENMFWYRQDPGLGLRLIYFSYDVKMKEKGDIPEGYSVSREKKERFSLILESASTNQTSMYLCASRRETQYFGPGTRLLVL.

Concerning this clonotype: This may be a read error, as it is one base from a much larger clone. The chain carries TRBV29-1 and TRBJ2-1, with D perhaps given as TRBD1 or TRBD2 (6 bases each). CDR1 is SQVTM, CDR2 ANQGSEA, per germline. Deletions cut 6 bases from V and 9 bases from J, with 24 bases between. This CDR3 has 15 amino acids. CDR3 region: CSVTLGGHGLGEQFF. The CDR3 region has the DNA TGCAGCGTGACATTGGGGGGACACGGTCTTGGTGAGCAGTTCTTC.

Comment on this clonotype: Just one base apart from a much larger clone, this may be a read error. This chain joins TRBV18 and TRBJ1-3, with D perhaps TRBD1 (5 bases). V was cut by 1 base and J by 0 bases, with 7 bases left in between. This CDR3 is built from 15 residues. From germline, CDR1 is KGHSH and CDR2 LQKENI. The CDR3 protein is CASSPQQGSGNTIYF. In DNA, the CDR3 is TGTGCCAGCTCACCACAGCAGGGCTCTGGAAACACCATATATTTT.

As to this clonotype: A much larger clone is a single base away; this may be a read error. The CDR3 DNA reads TGCAGTGTGGGTGAGCAGCTCTTC. Its protein product is CSVGEQLF. V and J are TRBV29-1 and TRBJ2-1; D gene ambiguous. CDR1 and CDR2 (germline): SQVTM, ANQGSEA. This CDR3 comprises 8 residues.

This clonotype was recorded many times. The chain has TRBV4-1 and TRBJ2-7; unclear D gene. Germline CDR1 and CDR2: MGHRA and YSYEKL. The CDR3 has 16 residues. The ends were cut back, 0 bases at V and 2 bases at J, with 14 bases in the middle. The CDR3 DNA follows: TGCGCCAGCAGCCAAGAAGTCAGCGAGTTGCCCTACGAGCAGTACTTC. This sequence encodes CASSQEVSELPYEQYF.

The sample holds many counts of this clonotype. CDR3 in amino acids: CASSGSLAGTSVTQYF. CDR3 DNA sequence: TGTGCCAGCAGTGGGAGTCTAGCGGGAACCTCAGTGACCCAGTACTTC. The J gene is TRBJ2-5, the V gene TRBV25-1; 9 bases fit TRBD2. V lost 4 bases to trimming and J lost 7 bases; unmatched junction nucleotides: 13. There are 16 residues in the CDR3. Per germline, CDR1 MGHDK and CDR2 SYGVNS.

Notes on this clonotype: At one boundary the junction diverges from the germline segment, which might be a read error. V and J are TRBV28 and TRBJ2-7; D uncertain. Germline CDR1 and CDR2: MDHEN and SYDVKM. The CDR3 length is 13 residues. In DNA, the CDR3 is TGCGCCAGCAAATCAGCGCGACCCTACGAGCAGTACTTC. It is translated as CASKSARPYEQYF.

Ten or more counts support this clonotype. This chain links TRBV2 with TRBJ2-1, with 8 nucleotides matching TRBD2. Losses at the gene ends were 3 bases for V and 5 bases for J; bases not matched to a gene: 6. Germline loops: CDR1 SNHLY, CDR2 FYNNEI. The CDR3 runs to 15 residues. The CDR3 loop reads CASSDQRGPNNEQFF. The DNA for the CDR3 is TGTGCCAGCAGTGATCAGCGGGGGCCCAACAATGAGCAGTTCTTC.

This clonotype was detected ten times or more. The J gene is TRBJ1-6, the V gene TRBV10-3; D not certain. This CDR3 spans 16 amino acids. CDR1 and CDR2 (germline): ENHRY, SYGVKD. Trimming shortened V by 0 bases and J by 0 bases, and 6 bases separated the two germline ends. The chain's CDR3 is CAISESLSSYNSPLHF. The CDR3 bases are TGTGCCATCAGTGAGTCGCTAAGCTCCTATAATTCACCCCTCCACTTT.

This clonotype has a count of ten or more. The rearrangement links TRBV28 to TRBJ2-3; D ambiguous. The ends were cut back, 6 bases at V and 3 bases at J, with 13 bases in the middle. There are 14 residues in the CDR3. Germline V gene lookup returns CDR1 MDHEN and CDR2 SYDVKM. In DNA form, the CDR3 reads TGTGCCAGCAGCTGGGATTCCAGTACAGATACGCAGTATTTT. Its translation is CASSWDSSTDTQYF.

This sequence joins TRBV20-1 and TRBJ2-5, with 11 nucleotides matching TRBD2. Losses at the gene ends were 5 bases for V and 4 bases for J; bases not matched to a gene: 12. The CDR3 is 16 amino acids. Per the germline V gene, CDR1 is DFQATT and CDR2 is SNEGSKA (reference sequence). The chain's CDR3 is CSAFILAGGFGETQYF. The DNA for the CDR3 is TGCAGTGCTTTCATCTTAGCGGGAGGGTTCGGAGAGACCCAGTACTTC.

As concerns this clonotype: As the CDR3 is not closed by the conserved phenylalanine or tryptophan, this likely results from a read error. The chain is built from TRBV7-2 and TRBJ2-7; D not certain. V dropped 1 base and J dropped 7 bases, with 11 bases sitting between them. This CDR3 contains 13 residues. Germline loops: CDR1 SGHTA, CDR2 FQGNSA. CDR3 amino acids: CASSLVASYEQYL. In DNA form, the CDR3 reads TGTGCCAGCAGCTTAGTGGCCAGCTATGAGCAGTACCTC.

As for this clonotype: This may be a read error, as it is one base from a much larger clone. The V call is TRBV29-1, the J call TRBJ2-5, with 7 bases matching TRBD2. This CDR3 region has 14 residues. Germline assignment: CDR1 SQVTM and CDR2 ANQGSEA. As DNA, the CDR3 is TGCAGCGGCGGGGGAGGCAGAGGACAAGAGACCAAGTACTTC. Encoded protein: CSGGGGRGQETKYF.

This clonotype was seen ten or more times. The chain couples TRBV2 to TRBJ2-1; TRBD1 matches at 8 bases. V shed 4 bases and J 7 bases; nucleotides not matched to a gene: 9. Germline V CDR1 and CDR2: SNHLY, FYNNEI. The CDR3 spans 15 residues. In DNA, the CDR3 is TGTGCCAGCAGTGTACAGGGGGTCAGGGGGAATGAGCAGTTCTTC. Its protein product is CASSVQGVRGNEQFF. Filled out from reference TRBV2 and TRBJ2-1, the complete variable domain reads EPEVTQTPSHQVTQMGQEVILRCVPISNHLYFYWYRQILGQKVEFLVSFYNNEISEKSEIFDDQFSVERPDGSNFTLKIRSTKLEDSAMYFCASSVQGVRGNEQFFGPGTRLTVL.

The chain carries TRBV7-2 and TRBJ2-1; D is perhaps TRBD2 (5 bases). The CDR3 length is 15 residues. Germline V gene sequence: CDR1 SGHTA, CDR2 FQGNSA. Trimming took off 1 base at V and 13 bases at J, with 20 bases between the two ends. CDR3 protein: CTSSLGGRSQETQFF. Here the CDR3 DNA reads TGTACCAGCAGCTTAGGAGGGCGGTCCCAAGAGACCCAGTTCTTC.

The rearrangement uses TRBV19 and TRBJ2-5, with 9 nucleotides matching TRBD1. The ends lost 3 bases at V and 6 bases at J; junction bases unmatched: 8. The CDR3 is 15 residues long. Germline CDR1 is LNHDA and CDR2 is SQIVND (reference sequence). The CDR3 region has the DNA TGTGCCAGTAGTATTTCGGGACAGGGTTCGAAGACCCAGTACTTC. It specifies CASSISGQGSKTQYF.

This clonotype was observed many times. The CDR3 reads CSATLTGRETQYF. CDR3 nucleotides: TGCAGTGCCACACTCACAGGGAGAGAGACCCAGTACTTC. The chain couples TRBV20-1 to TRBJ2-5; D possibly corresponds to TRBD1 (6 bases). Germline V CDR1 and CDR2: DFQATT, SNEGSKA (reference sequence). The CDR3 length is 13 residues. Trimming stripped 6 bases from V and 4 bases from J, with 15 bases between.